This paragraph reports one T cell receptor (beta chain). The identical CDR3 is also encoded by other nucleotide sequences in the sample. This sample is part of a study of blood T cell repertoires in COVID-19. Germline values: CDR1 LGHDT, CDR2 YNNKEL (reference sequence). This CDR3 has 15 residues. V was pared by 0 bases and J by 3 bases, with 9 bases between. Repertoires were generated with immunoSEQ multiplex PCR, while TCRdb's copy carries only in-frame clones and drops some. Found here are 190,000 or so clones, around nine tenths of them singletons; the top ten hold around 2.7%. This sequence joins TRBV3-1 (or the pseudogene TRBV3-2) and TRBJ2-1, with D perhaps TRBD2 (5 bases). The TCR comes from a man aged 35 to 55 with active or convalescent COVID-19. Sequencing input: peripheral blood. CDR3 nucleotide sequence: TGTGCCAGCAGCCAAGAGGTCCGGGACTACAATGAGCAGTTCTTC. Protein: CASSQEVRDYNEQFF.